Listed below are T cell receptor beta chains from one sample, sequenced in a study of blood T cell repertoires in COVID-19. Only in-frame clones appear in the TCRdb table, and some are missing; sequencing was by immunoSEQ multiplex PCR. The top ten hold 2.3% of the sample, which has hundreds of thousands of clones, over 75% seen once. Sequenced material: peripheral blood. These receptors were obtained from a woman aged 60-70 years with COVID-19, enrolled during active disease. Each CDR3 is given with its conserved first and last residue. Each record gives: D gene, clone size, J gene, V gene, CDR3 protein, CDR3 DNA. D genes are given only for firm matches. Some rows have no size entry. The others give once, few or many, or a class for an expanded clone.

NA NA TRBJ2-3 TRBV5-1 CASGASTDTQYF TGCGCCAGCGGGGCCTCCACAGATACGCAGTATTTT
TRBD1 NA TRBJ1-4 TRBV9 CASGPWDRDEKLFF TGTGCCAGCGGTCCCTGGGACAGGGATGAAAAACTGTTTTTT
TRBD2 NA TRBJ2-7 TRBV19 CASRKGETSGYAYEQYF TGTGCCAGTAGGAAGGGGGAGACTAGCGGCTATGCCTACGAGCAGTACTTC
NA NA TRBJ1-1 TRBV30 CAWDRERNTEAFF TGTGCCTGGGATAGGGAGAGGAACACTGAAGCTTTCTTT
NA NA TRBJ1-4 TRBV2 CASSDRSGPTNEKLFF TGTGCCAGCAGCGACCGATCAGGGCCCACTAATGAAAAACTGTTTTTT
TRBD1 NA TRBJ1-2 TRBV29-1 CSAVQGARSGYTF TGCAGCGCAGTACAGGGGGCGCGTAGTGGCTACACCTTC
TRBD1 NA TRBJ1-4 TRBV27 CASSYKAGQGVEKLFF TGTGCCAGCAGTTATAAGGCGGGACAGGGAGTGGAAAAACTGTTTTTT
TRBD1 once TRBJ1-6 TRBV7-2 CASSIRQGEGSPLHF TGTGCCAGCAGCATTCGGCAGGGGGAAGGTTCACCCCTCCACTTT
TRBD1 NA TRBJ1-2 TRBV5-1 CASSLASGQGYGYTF TGCGCCAGCAGCTTGGCCTCCGGACAGGGATATGGCTACACCTTC
TRBD1 NA TRBJ2-7 TRBV7-3 CASSLTGQGYEQYF TGTGCCAGCAGCTTGACGGGACAGGGCTACGAGCAGTACTTC
TRBD1 NA TRBJ2-2 TRBV3-1/TRBV3-2 CASSQLGQGASGELFF TGTGCCAGCAGCCAACTCGGACAGGGGGCGTCCGGGGAGCTGTTTTTT
TRBD1 NA TRBJ2-1 TRBV5-8 CASRVTGPYNEQFF TGTGCCAGCAGGGTGACAGGGCCCTACAATGAGCAGTTCTTC
NA NA TRBJ2-6 TRBV27 CASSFLYSGANVLTF TGTGCCAGCAGTTTCCTATACTCTGGGGCCAACGTCCTGACTTTC
NA NA TRBJ2-2 TRBV28 CASWMGQNTGELFF TGTGCCAGCTGGATGGGACAGAACACCGGGGAGCTGTTTTTT
NA few TRBJ1-2 TRBV18 CASSPSLDYGYTF TGTGCCAGCTCACCATCGCTAGACTATGGCTACACCTTC
NA NA TRBJ2-2 TRBV30 CAWSVGVRAGELFF TGTGCCTGGAGTGTAGGGGTCAGGGCCGGGGAGCTGTTTTTT
TRBD1 NA TRBJ1-2 TRBV5-1 CASSRDRANNYGYTF TGCGCCAGCAGCCGTGACAGGGCGAATAACTATGGCTACACCTTC
NA NA TRBJ1-2 TRBV28 CASSFYDSTYGYTF TGTGCCAGCAGTTTTTACGACAGCACATATGGCTACACCTTC
NA once TRBJ2-5 TRBV5-1 CASSLEPGTGETQYF TGCGCCAGCAGCTTGGAACCAGGGACTGGAGAGACCCAGTACTTC
NA NA TRBJ1-4 TRBV12-3/TRBV12-4 CASRRGISEKLFF TGTGCCAGCAGGCGAGGGATAAGTGAAAAACTGTTTTTT
TRBD1 NA TRBJ2-7 TRBV10-3 CAISALGTGKYEQYF TGTGCCATCAGTGCCTTGGGGACAGGGAAGTACGAGCAGTACTTC
NA NA TRBJ1-2 TRBV28 CASKRTASISNYGYTF TGTGCCAGCAAACGGACTGCCTCGATTTCTAACTATGGCTACACCTTC
TRBD1 NA TRBJ2-3 TRBV18 CASSTGGGTDTQYF TGTGCCAGCTCAACAGGGGGTGGCACAGATACGCAGTATTTT
NA NA TRBJ1-1 TRBV5-1 CASSPNRVTEAFF TGCGCCAGCAGCCCGAACAGGGTTACTGAAGCTTTCTTT
NA NA TRBJ2-7 TRBV20-1 CSASRTPDGGLQYF TGCAGTGCTAGTAGGACCCCGGACGGCGGACTGCAGTACTTC
NA NA TRBJ1-2 TRBV3-1/TRBV3-2 CASSQEPGRANYGYTF TGTGCCAGCAGCCAAGAGCCGGGGAGAGCTAACTATGGCTACACCTTC
NA NA TRBJ2-7 TRBV27 CASGSTGYYEQYF TGTGCCAGCGGGTCGACAGGATACTACGAGCAGTACTTC
NA NA TRBJ2-2 TRBV7-8 CASSLRAGSGGELFF TGTGCCAGCAGCTTGCGGGCGGGCTCGGGCGGGGAGCTGTTTTTT
TRBD1 NA TRBJ2-7 TRBV29-1 CSVDGQGGNEQYF TGCAGCGTTGACGGACAGGGGGGAAACGAGCAGTACTTC
NA NA TRBJ1-1 TRBV19 CASSLGRGTEAFF TGTGCCAGTAGTCTAGGGAGAGGCACTGAAGCTTTCTTT
NA NA TRBJ1-4 TRBV7-6 CASSLGAGPGEKLFF TGTGCCAGCAGCTTAGGGGCAGGTCCGGGGGAAAAACTGTTTTTT
NA NA TRBJ1-6 TRBV7-9 CASSPRAGLGYNSPLHF TGTGCCAGCAGCCCTCGGGCGGGGTTGGGCTATAATTCACCCCTCCACTTT
TRBD1 NA TRBJ2-3 TRBV25-1 CASNRGATDTQYF TGTGCCAGCAACAGGGGAGCCACAGATACGCAGTATTTT
TRBD1 NA TRBJ1-1 TRBV29-1 CSVEVHRGTEAFF TGCAGCGTTGAAGTCCACAGGGGAACTGAAGCTTTCTTT
TRBD1 NA TRBJ1-1 TRBV2 CASSLTGTVPEAFF TGTGCCAGCAGCCTTACCGGGACAGTCCCTGAAGCTTTCTTT
NA NA TRBJ1-4 TRBV5-1 CASSLGQAYNEKLFF TGCGCCAGCAGCTTGGGACAGGCCTATAATGAAAAACTGTTTTTT
TRBD1 NA TRBJ1-1 TRBV2 CASNLDRSEAFF TGTGCCAGCAACCTGGACAGGTCTGAAGCTTTCTTT
TRBD1 NA TRBJ2-3 TRBV6-2/TRBV6-3 CASSFRDRVKDTQYF TGTGCCAGCAGTTTTCGGGACAGGGTCAAAGATACGCAGTATTTT
NA NA TRBJ1-5 TRBV7-9 CASSLSGDQPQHF TGTGCCAGCAGCCTTTCAGGGGATCAGCCCCAGCATTTT
TRBD2 NA TRBJ2-7 TRBV5-5 CASSIGLAVNYEQYF TGTGCCAGCAGCATCGGACTAGCGGTCAACTACGAGCAGTACTTC
NA NA TRBJ1-1 TRBV30 CAWSVPRFARNTEAFF TGTGCCTGGAGTGTACCGCGTTTTGCTCGGAACACTGAAGCTTTCTTT
TRBD1 NA TRBJ1-5 TRBV18 CASSAGQHYSNQPQHF TGTGCCAGCTCAGCGGGACAGCATTATAGCAATCAGCCCCAGCATTTT
NA NA TRBJ2-5 TRBV5-4 CASSPIGRSGETQYF TGTGCCAGCAGCCCTATAGGTAGATCAGGAGAGACCCAGTACTTC
NA once TRBJ2-5 TRBV2 CASMAGGHETQYF TGTGCCAGCATGGCCGGGGGGCATGAGACCCAGTACTTC
TRBD2 NA TRBJ2-7 TRBV9 CASSPRRGGRDHEQYF TGTGCCAGCAGCCCCCGTCGTGGGGGGAGGGACCACGAGCAGTACTTC
TRBD1 NA TRBJ2-3 TRBV5-6 CASSPMGQGWADTQYF TGTGCCAGCAGTCCCATGGGACAGGGGTGGGCAGATACGCAGTATTTT
NA NA TRBJ1-6 TRBV2 CASSEGLPPSSYNSPLHF TGTGCCAGCAGTGAAGGCCTGCCACCGAGCTCCTATAATTCACCCCTCCACTTT
NA NA TRBJ2-6 TRBV3-1/TRBV3-2 CASSLSEPGANVLTF TGTGCCAGCAGTCTTTCGGAGCCTGGGGCCAACGTCCTGACTTTC
NA once TRBJ1-2 TRBV7-9 CASSRSGTPLGYTF TGTGCCAGCAGCCGGAGCGGGACTCCCTTAGGGTACACCTTC
NA NA TRBJ1-1 TRBV18 CASSPTEGNTEAFF TGTGCCAGCTCACCGACCGAGGGAAACACTGAAGCTTTCTTT